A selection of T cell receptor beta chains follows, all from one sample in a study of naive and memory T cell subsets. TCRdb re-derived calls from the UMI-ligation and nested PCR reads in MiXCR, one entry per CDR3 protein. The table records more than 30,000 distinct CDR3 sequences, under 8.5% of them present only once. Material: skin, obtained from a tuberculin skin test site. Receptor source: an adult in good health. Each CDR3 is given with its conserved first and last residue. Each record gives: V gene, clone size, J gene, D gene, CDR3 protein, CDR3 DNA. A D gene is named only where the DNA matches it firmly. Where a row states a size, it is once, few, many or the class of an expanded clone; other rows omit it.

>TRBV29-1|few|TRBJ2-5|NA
CSVEKNLGGQETQYF
TGCAGCGTTGAAAAAAACCTCGGTGGACAAGAGACCCAGTACTTC
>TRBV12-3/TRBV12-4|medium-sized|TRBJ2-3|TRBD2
CASSLAGTSVFF
TGTGCCAGCAGTTTAGCCGGGACTAGCGTCTTTTTT
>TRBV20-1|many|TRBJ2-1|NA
CSARRLGEFF
TGCAGTGCTAGACGCCTAGGAGAGTTCTTC
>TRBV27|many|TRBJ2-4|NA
CASSPESYWVVAKNIQYF
TGTGCCAGCAGTCCCGAAAGTTATTGGGTAGTAGCCAAAAACATTCAGTACTTC
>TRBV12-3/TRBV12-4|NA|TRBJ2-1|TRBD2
CASSPGLVSYNEQFF
TGTGCCAGCAGTCCGGGACTAGTCTCCTACAATGAGCAGTTCTTC
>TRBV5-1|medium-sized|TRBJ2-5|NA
CASSLGWQETQYF
TGCGCCAGCAGCTTGGGTTGGCAAGAGACCCAGTACTTC
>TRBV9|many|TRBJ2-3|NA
CASSVGSDRSDTQYF
TGTGCCAGCAGCGTAGGGAGCGATAGATCAGATACGCAGTATTTT
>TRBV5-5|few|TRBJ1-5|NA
CASSYAGVVSNQPQHF
TGTGCCAGCAGTTATGCAGGGGTTGTAAGCAATCAGCCCCAGCATTTT
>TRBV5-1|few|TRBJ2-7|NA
CASSWGSAGMDEQYF
TGCGCCAGCAGCTGGGGTTCGGCAGGGATGGACGAGCAGTACTTC
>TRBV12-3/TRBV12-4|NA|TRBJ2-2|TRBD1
CASSLGQGIVWTTGELFF
TGTGCCAGCAGTTTGGGACAGGGAATCGTGTGGACTACCGGGGAGCTGTTTTTT
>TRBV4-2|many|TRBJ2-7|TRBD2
CASSQEWRGAYEQYF
TGTGCCAGCAGCCAAGAATGGCGGGGGGCCTACGAGCAGTACTTC
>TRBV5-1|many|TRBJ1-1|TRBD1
CASSFEGTGGEGTEAFF
TGCGCCAGCAGCTTCGAAGGGACAGGGGGCGAGGGCACTGAAGCTTTCTTT
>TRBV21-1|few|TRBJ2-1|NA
CASSTRGDRVNEQFF
TGTGCCAGCAGCACCAGGGGTGATCGGGTGAATGAGCAGTTCTTC
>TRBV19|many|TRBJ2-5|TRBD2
CASRVRAGQETQYF
TGTGCCAGTAGAGTGCGAGCGGGGCAAGAGACCCAGTACTTC
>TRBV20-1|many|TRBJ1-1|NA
CSAREGGRGTEAFF
TGCAGTGCTAGAGAGGGGGGGCGGGGGACTGAAGCTTTCTTT
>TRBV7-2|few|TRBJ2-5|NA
CASSLARAEETQYF
TGTGCCAGCAGCTTAGCGCGGGCAGAAGAGACCCAGTACTTC
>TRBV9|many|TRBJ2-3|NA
CASSVGGPDGGQYF
TGTGCCAGCAGCGTCGGGGGCCCCGACGGGGGGCAGTATTTT
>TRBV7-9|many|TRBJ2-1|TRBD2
CASPLAVYNEQFF
TGTGCCAGCCCCCTAGCGGTATACAATGAGCAGTTCTTC
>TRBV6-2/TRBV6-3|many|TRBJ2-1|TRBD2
CASRTSGGPNEQFF
TGTGCCAGCCGGACTAGCGGGGGGCCCAATGAGCAGTTCTTC
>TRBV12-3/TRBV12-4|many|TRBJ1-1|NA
CASRRDTEAFF
TGTGCCAGCAGACGGGACACTGAAGCTTTCTTT
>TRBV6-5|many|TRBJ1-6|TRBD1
CASRTDRGSPLHF
TGTGCCAGCAGGACGGACAGGGGATCACCCCTCCACTTT
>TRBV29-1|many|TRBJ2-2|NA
CSVEGPPGRELFF
TGCAGCGTTGAAGGGCCTCCGGGGAGGGAGCTGTTTTTT
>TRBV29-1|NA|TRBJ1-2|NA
CSVESPFGYTF
TGCAGCGTTGAGTCACCCTTTGGCTACACCTTC
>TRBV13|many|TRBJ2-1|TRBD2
CASSPSGTSGSEQFF
TGTGCCAGCAGCCCGTCCGGGACTAGCGGTAGTGAGCAGTTCTTC
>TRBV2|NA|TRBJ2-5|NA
CASSEPLGGGGSETQYF
TGTGCCAGCAGTGAGCCCCTTGGGGGGGGGGGCTCTGAGACCCAGTACTTC
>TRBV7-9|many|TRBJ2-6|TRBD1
CASGLDRARAFGANVLTF
TGTGCCAGCGGCCTGGACAGGGCCCGGGCTTTTGGGGCCAACGTCCTGACTTTC
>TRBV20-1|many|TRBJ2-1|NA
CSASRQYNEQFF
TGCAGTGCTAGTCGGCAGTACAATGAGCAGTTCTTC
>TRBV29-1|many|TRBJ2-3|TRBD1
CSVHTGAAQYF
TGCAGCGTACACACAGGGGCGGCGCAGTATTTT
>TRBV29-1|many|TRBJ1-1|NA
CSVEDRMNTEAFF
TGCAGCGTTGAAGACAGAATGAACACTGAAGCTTTCTTT